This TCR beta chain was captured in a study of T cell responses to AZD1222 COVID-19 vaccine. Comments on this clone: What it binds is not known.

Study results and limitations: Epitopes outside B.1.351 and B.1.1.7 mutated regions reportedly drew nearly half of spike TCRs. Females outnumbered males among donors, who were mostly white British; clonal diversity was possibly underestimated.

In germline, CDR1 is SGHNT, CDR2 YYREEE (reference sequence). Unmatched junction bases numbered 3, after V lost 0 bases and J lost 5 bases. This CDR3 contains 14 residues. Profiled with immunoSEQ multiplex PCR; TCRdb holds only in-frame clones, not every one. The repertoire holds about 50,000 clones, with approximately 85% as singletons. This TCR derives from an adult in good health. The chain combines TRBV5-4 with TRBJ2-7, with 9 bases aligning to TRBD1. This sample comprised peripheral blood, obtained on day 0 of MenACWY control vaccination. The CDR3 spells CASSLGGTGNEQYF. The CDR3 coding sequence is TGTGCCAGCAGCTTGGGAGGGACAGGGAACGAGCAGTACTTC.